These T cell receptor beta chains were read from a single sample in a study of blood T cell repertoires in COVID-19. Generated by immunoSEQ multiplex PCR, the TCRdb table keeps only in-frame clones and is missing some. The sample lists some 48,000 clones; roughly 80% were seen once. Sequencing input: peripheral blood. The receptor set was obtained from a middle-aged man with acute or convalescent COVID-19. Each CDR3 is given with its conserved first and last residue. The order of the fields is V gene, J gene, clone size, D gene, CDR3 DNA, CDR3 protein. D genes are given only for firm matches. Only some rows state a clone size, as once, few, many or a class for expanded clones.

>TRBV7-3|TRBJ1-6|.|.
TGTGCCAGCAGCTTAGTGAGGTACACTGAATCACCCCTCCACTTT
CASSLVRYTESPLHF
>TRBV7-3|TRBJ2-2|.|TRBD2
TGTGCCAGCACCAAAAGCGGGAGGGCCCCCGGGGAGCTGTTTTTT
CASTKSGRAPGELFF
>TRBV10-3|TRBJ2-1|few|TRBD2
TGTGCCATCAGTGACCCGGGACTAGTATCCTTTAGCTCCTACAATGAGCAGTTCTTC
CAISDPGLVSFSSYNEQFF
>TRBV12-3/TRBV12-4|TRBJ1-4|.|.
TGTGCCAGCAGTCCTGGGGGCGGGGAAAAACTGTTTTTT
CASSPGGGEKLFF
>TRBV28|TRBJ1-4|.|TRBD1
TGTGCCAGCAGCTCACAAGGACAGGGGAATGGAGAAAAACTGTTTTTT
CASSSQGQGNGEKLFF
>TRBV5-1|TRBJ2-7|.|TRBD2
TGCGCCAGCAGCTTGACTAGCGGAGCCTACTACGAGCAGTACTTC
CASSLTSGAYYEQYF
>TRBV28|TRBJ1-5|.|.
TGTGCCAGCAGTTTCGGGGTCTTGCATCAGCCCCAGCATTTT
CASSFGVLHQPQHF
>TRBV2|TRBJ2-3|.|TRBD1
TGTGCCAGCAGCCCGGGCCCGGGACAGGGCACAGATACGCAGTATTTT
CASSPGPGQGTDTQYF
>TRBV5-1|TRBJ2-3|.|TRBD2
TGCGCCAGCAGCCTCGGACTAGCGGGGGGGAGGTTCACAGATACGCAGTATTTT
CASSLGLAGGRFTDTQYF
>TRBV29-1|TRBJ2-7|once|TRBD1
TGCAGCGTTTTAGACAGGGGGCAGATCGAGCAGTACTTC
CSVLDRGQIEQYF
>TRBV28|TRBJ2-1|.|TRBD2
TGTGCCAGCAGTTTTTCGGGACTAGCGGTAGACAATGAGCAGTTCTTC
CASSFSGLAVDNEQFF
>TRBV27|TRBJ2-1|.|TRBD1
TGTGCCAGCAGTTCAAAACAGACAGGGAGCTCCTACAATGAGCAGTTCTTC
CASSSKQTGSSYNEQFF
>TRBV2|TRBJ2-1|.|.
TGTGCCAGCTGGAGTAATGGTGGTGATGAGCAGTTCTTC
CASWSNGGDEQFF
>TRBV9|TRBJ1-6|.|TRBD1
TGTGCCAGCAGCGTAGACAGGACAGGGCATTCACCCCTCCACTTT
CASSVDRTGHSPLHF
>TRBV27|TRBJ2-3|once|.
TGTGCCAGCAGTTTGGACACTTCCAACACAGATACGCAGTATTTT
CASSLDTSNTDTQYF
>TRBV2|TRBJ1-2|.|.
TGTGCCAGCCTGACAGCCTACGTGACTAACTATGGCTACACCTTC
CASLTAYVTNYGYTF
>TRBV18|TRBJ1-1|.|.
TGTGCCAGCTCACCACGAGGGGGAAACACTGAAGCTTTCTTT
CASSPRGGNTEAFF
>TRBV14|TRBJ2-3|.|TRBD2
TGTGCCAGCAACTCGGTCGGGGGGGATACGCAGTATTTT
CASNSVGGDTQYF
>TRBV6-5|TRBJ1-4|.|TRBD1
TGTGCCAGCAGTTCCTCAAGACAGGGCGGTGAAAAACTGTTTTTT
CASSSSRQGGEKLFF
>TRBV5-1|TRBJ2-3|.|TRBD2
TGCGCCAGCAGCTTGAGTGCGGGGGGGAGCACAGATACGCAGTATTTT
CASSLSAGGSTDTQYF
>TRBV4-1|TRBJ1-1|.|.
TGCGCCAGCAGCCAAGAAGTTTACAGATCATCAAGGGGCACTGAAGCTTTCTTT
CASSQEVYRSSRGTEAFF
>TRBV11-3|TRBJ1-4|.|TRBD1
TGTGCCAGCAGCTTAGAAGGGGGCTATGGGGGGACTAATGAAAAACTGTTTTTT
CASSLEGGYGGTNEKLFF
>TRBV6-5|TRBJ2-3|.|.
TGTGCCAGCAGTTACTCGCGGGGCACAGATACGCAGTATTTT
CASSYSRGTDTQYF
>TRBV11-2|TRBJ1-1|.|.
TGTGCCAGCAGCACGTCGGGGTATGAAGCTTTCTTT
CASSTSGYEAFF
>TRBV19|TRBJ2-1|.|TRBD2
TGTGCCAGCCAATTAGCGGGAGGGCCCAATGAGCAGTTCTTC
CASQLAGGPNEQFF
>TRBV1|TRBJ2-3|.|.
TGCACCAGCAGCCGAAGGCGGGGGGGCACAGATACGCAGTATTTT
CTSSRRRGGTDTQYF
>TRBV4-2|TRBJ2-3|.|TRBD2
TGTGCCAGCAGCCAAGGGTCTAGCGGGGGCCAGGGGACGCAGTATTTT
CASSQGSSGGQGTQYF